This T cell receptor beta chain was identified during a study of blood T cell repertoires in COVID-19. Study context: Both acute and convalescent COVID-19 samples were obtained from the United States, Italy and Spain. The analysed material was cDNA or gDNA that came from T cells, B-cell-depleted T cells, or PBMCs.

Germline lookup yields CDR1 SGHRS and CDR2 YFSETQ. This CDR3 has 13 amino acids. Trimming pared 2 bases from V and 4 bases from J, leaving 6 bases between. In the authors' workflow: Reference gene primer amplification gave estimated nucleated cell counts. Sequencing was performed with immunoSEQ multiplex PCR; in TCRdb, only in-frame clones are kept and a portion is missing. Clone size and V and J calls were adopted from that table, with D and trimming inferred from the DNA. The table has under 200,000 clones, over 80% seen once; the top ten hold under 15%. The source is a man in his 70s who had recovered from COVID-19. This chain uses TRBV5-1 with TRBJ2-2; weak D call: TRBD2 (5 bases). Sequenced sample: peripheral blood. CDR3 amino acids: CASSFEGTGELFF. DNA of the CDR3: TGCGCCAGCAGCTTTGAGGGCACCGGGGAGCTGTTTTTT.